The T cell receptor beta chain described here comes from a study of shared clonotypes between healthy human individuals. Produced via immunoSEQ multiplex PCR; TCRdb's table is partial and in-frame only. The data hold about 2.1 million clones, with around 93% observed a single time. CDR3 length: 12 amino acids. V was cut by 2 bases and J by 4 bases, with 6 bases left in between. The germline CDR1 and CDR2 sequences are MNHEY and SVGAGI. The naive CD8 fraction comprised CD45RO-negative cells positively selected for CCR7 and excluded terminally differentiated effector memory CD45RA+ cells. What was sequenced was naive CD8+ T cells from PBMCs. This TCR was sampled from a man between 18 and 29 years old in good health. Some clones in this sample may be carry-over from other donors' samples. The V call is TRBV6-5, the J call TRBJ2-7; D gene uncertain. In DNA form, the CDR3 reads TGTGCCAGCAGTTACCTCCCATACGAGCAGTACTTC. Translating gives CASSYLPYEQYF.